This T cell receptor beta chain was profiled in a study of Ad26.COV2.S vaccination and SARS-CoV-2 variants. Study-level results: Spike-specific TCR breadth was greater in vaccine than placebo recipients. Substantial response breadth was reportedly seen for spike-specific CD8+ and CD4+ T cells after vaccination.

The CDR3 covers 15 residues. In germline, CDR1 is SSHAT, CDR2 FNYEAQ (reference sequence). J lost 4 bases, V lost 1 base, and 5 bases had no gene match. Only in-frame clones appear in the TCRdb table, and some are missing; sequencing was by immunoSEQ multiplex PCR. Of hundreds of thousands of clones detected, around 90% appear once; the ten largest clones hold 3% to 4%. Remarks on this clone: The antigen remains unidentified.

Sequencing used peripheral blood, obtained after recovery from COVID-19. This chain joins TRBV7-7 and TRBJ2-3; the match to TRBD1 covers 7 bases. This TCR derives from a human donor who had recovered from COVID-19. The chain's CDR3 is CASSLVGGAADTQYF. The DNA of the CDR3 is TGTGCCAGCAGCTTAGTAGGGGGCGCGGCAGATACGCAGTATTTT.